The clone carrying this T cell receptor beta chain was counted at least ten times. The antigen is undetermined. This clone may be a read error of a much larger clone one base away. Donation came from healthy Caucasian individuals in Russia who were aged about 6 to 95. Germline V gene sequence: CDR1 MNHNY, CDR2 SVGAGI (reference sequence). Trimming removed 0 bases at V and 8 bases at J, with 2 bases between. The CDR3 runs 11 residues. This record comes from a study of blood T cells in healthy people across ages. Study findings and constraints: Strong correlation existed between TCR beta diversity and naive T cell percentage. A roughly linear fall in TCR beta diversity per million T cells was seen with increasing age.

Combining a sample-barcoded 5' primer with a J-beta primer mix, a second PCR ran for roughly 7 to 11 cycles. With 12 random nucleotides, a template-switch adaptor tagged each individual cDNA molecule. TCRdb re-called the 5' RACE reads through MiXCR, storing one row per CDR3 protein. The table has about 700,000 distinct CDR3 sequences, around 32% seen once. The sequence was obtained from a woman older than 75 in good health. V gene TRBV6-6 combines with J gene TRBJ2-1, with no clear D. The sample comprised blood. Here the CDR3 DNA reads TGTGCCAGCAGTTACTCCTATGAGCAGTTCTTC. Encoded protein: CASSYSYEQFF.